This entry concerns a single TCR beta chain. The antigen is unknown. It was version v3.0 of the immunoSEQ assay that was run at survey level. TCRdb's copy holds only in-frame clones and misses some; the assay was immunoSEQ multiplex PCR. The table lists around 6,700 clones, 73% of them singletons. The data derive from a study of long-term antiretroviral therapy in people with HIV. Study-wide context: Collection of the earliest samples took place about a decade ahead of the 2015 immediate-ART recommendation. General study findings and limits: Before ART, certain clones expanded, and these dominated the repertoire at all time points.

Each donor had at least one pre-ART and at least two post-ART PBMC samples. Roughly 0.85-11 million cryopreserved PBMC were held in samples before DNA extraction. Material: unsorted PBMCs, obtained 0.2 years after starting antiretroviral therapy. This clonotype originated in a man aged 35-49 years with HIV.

CDR3 sequence: CASSSTTGELFF. The DNA for the CDR3 is TGTGCCAGCAGCTCGACCACCGGGGAGCTGTTTTTT. The V and J genes are TRBV13 and TRBJ2-2; D gene unclear. V lost 4 bases to trimming and J lost 4 bases, with 4 bases between them. Looked up from germline, CDR1 is PRHDT and CDR2 is FYEKMQ (reference sequence). The CDR3 runs 12 residues.